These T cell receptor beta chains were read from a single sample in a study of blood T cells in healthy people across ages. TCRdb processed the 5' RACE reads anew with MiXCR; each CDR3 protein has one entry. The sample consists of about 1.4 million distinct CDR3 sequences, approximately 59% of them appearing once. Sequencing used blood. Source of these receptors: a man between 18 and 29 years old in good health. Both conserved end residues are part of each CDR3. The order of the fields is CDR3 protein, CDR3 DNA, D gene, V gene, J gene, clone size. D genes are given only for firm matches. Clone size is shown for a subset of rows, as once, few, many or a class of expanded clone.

CDR3: CASSLERAPSYEQYF
DNA: TGCGCCAGCAGCTTGGAAAGGGCACCCTCCTACGAGCAGTACTTC
D: -
V: TRBV5-1
J: TRBJ2-7
size: -

CDR3: CSAHLQGFKYGYTF
DNA: TGCAGTGCTCATCTTCAGGGGTTTAAGTATGGCTACACCTTC
D: -
V: TRBV20-1
J: TRBJ1-2
size: -

CDR3: CASSQAIYYSYNEQFF
DNA: TGTGCCAGCAGCCAGGCAATCTACTACTCCTACAATGAGCAGTTCTTC
D: -
V: TRBV11-2
J: TRBJ2-1
size: few

CDR3: CASRPSRQGGTYEQYF
DNA: TGTGCCAGCAGGCCATCCCGACAGGGGGGGACCTACGAGCAGTACTTC
D: TRBD1
V: TRBV2
J: TRBJ2-7
size: few

CDR3: CASNPSTSSYNEQFF
DNA: TGCGCCAGCAATCCTTCCACCAGCTCCTACAATGAGCAGTTCTTC
D: -
V: TRBV5-1
J: TRBJ2-1
size: -

CDR3: CASTRQQVSPLHF
DNA: TGTGCCAGCACCCGACAGCAAGTTTCACCCCTCCACTTT
D: -
V: TRBV6-2/TRBV6-3
J: TRBJ1-6
size: -

CDR3: CASSPPQNYGYTF
DNA: TGTGCCAGCAGCCCCCCTCAGAACTATGGCTACACCTTC
D: -
V: TRBV7-9
J: TRBJ1-2
size: once

CDR3: CASSPRQEAEQYF
DNA: TGTGCCAGCTCACCACGTCAGGAAGCCGAGCAGTACTTC
D: -
V: TRBV18
J: TRBJ2-7
size: few

CDR3: CASRTTRGVNEQFF
DNA: TGTGCCAGCAGAACCACTCGGGGGGTCAATGAGCAGTTCTTC
D: TRBD2
V: TRBV12-3/TRBV12-4
J: TRBJ2-1
size: -

CDR3: CASSRQRQGPDEQYF
DNA: TGTGCCAGCAGCCGCCAGCGACAGGGTCCCGACGAGCAGTACTTC
D: TRBD1
V: TRBV7-9
J: TRBJ2-7
size: -

CDR3: CASSFGATQYF
DNA: TGTGCCAGCAGCTTTGGCGCAACGCAGTATTTT
D: -
V: TRBV5-6
J: TRBJ2-3
size: -

CDR3: CSGEWAGGGDTQYF
DNA: TGCAGTGGAGAGTGGGCGGGGGGGGGAGATACGCAGTATTTT
D: TRBD2
V: TRBV20-1
J: TRBJ2-3
size: once

CDR3: CSGRTGTYEQYF
DNA: TGCAGCGGGAGAACAGGTACCTACGAGCAGTACTTC
D: -
V: TRBV29-1
J: TRBJ2-7
size: few

CDR3: CASSLEAVSATGELFF
DNA: TGCGCCAGCAGCTTGGAGGCGGTTTCGGCCACCGGGGAGCTGTTTTTT
D: -
V: TRBV5-1
J: TRBJ2-2
size: -

CDR3: CASSHRGGLSETLYF
DNA: TGTGCCAGCAGCCACAGGGGGGGTTTGTCGGAGACCCTGTACTTC
D: -
V: TRBV11-2
J: TRBJ2-7
size: -

CDR3: CASSEIRGTEAFF
DNA: TGTGCCAGCAGTGAGATCCGGGGCACTGAAGCTTTCTTT
D: -
V: TRBV6-2/TRBV6-3
J: TRBJ1-1
size: -

CDR3: CASSQGQAREQYF
DNA: TGTGCCAGCAGCCAAGGGCAGGCGCGGGAGCAGTACTTC
D: -
V: TRBV14
J: TRBJ2-7
size: -

CDR3: CASTAGVAGLVDEQFF
DNA: TGTGCCAGCACCGCCGGAGTAGCGGGTCTTGTCGATGAGCAGTTCTTC
D: TRBD2
V: TRBV7-8
J: TRBJ2-1
size: few

CDR3: CASSEGNSAGTQYF
DNA: TGTGCCAGCAGTGAGGGCAATTCGGCGGGTACGCAGTATTTT
D: -
V: TRBV25-1
J: TRBJ2-3
size: -

CDR3: CASSQVLLRPGDTQYF
DNA: TGCGCCAGCAGCCAAGTACTCCTTAGGCCGGGGGATACGCAGTATTTT
D: -
V: TRBV4-3
J: TRBJ2-3
size: -

CDR3: CASGLDTRGETQYF
DNA: TGTGCTAGTGGTTTGGATACGCGGGGAGAGACCCAGTACTTC
D: -
V: TRBV12-5
J: TRBJ2-5
size: -

CDR3: CAWRGKGVVGQYF
DNA: TGTGCCTGGAGAGGGAAGGGAGTTGTTGGGCAGTACTTC
D: -
V: TRBV30
J: TRBJ2-7
size: -

CDR3: CASSVASDGTRGYTF
DNA: TGTGCCAGCAGCGTAGCCTCGGACGGAACCCGCGGCTACACCTTC
D: -
V: TRBV9
J: TRBJ1-2
size: -

CDR3: CAISEEAMTQYF
DNA: TGTGCCATCAGTGAAGAAGCGATGACGCAGTATTTT
D: -
V: TRBV10-3
J: TRBJ2-3
size: -

CDR3: CASSLQGTGLEQFF
DNA: TGTGCCAGCAGCCTACAAGGGACAGGGCTTGAGCAGTTCTTC
D: TRBD1
V: TRBV9
J: TRBJ2-1
size: -

CDR3: CASSLAFGGPYNEQFF
DNA: TGCGCCAGCAGCTTGGCTTTTGGGGGGCCGTACAATGAGCAGTTCTTC
D: -
V: TRBV5-1
J: TRBJ2-1
size: -

CDR3: CASSFSGEDGYTF
DNA: TGTGCCAGCAGTTTTTCGGGGGAGGATGGCTACACCTTC
D: -
V: TRBV12-3/TRBV12-4
J: TRBJ1-2
size: -

CDR3: CATDAIKKLKGTLYEQYF
DNA: TGTGCCACCGATGCCATAAAAAAACTGAAGGGTACTCTCTACGAGCAGTACTTC
D: -
V: TRBV10-3
J: TRBJ2-7
size: -

CDR3: CASSEILGQGAQGYTF
DNA: TGTGCCAGCAGCGAAATTTTAGGACAGGGGGCGCAAGGCTACACCTTC
D: TRBD1
V: TRBV7-9
J: TRBJ1-2
size: -

CDR3: CASSLGRGRRLYGYTF
DNA: TGTGCCAGCAGTTTGGGGAGGGGCAGGAGGCTCTATGGCTACACCTTC
D: -
V: TRBV28
J: TRBJ1-2
size: -

CDR3: CASSWPSGQGGRWGYTF
DNA: TGTGCCAGCAGCTGGCCCTCGGGTCAGGGCGGGAGGTGGGGCTACACCTTC
D: -
V: TRBV11-2
J: TRBJ1-2
size: -

CDR3: CASSLFVRRQETQYF
DNA: TGTGCCAGCAGTTTATTCGTCAGGAGGCAAGAGACCCAGTACTTC
D: -
V: TRBV12-3/TRBV12-4
J: TRBJ2-5
size: -

CDR3: CASSTGVGTYEQYF
DNA: TGTGCCAGCAGCACAGGGGTAGGGACCTACGAGCAGTACTTC
D: TRBD1
V: TRBV5-5
J: TRBJ2-7
size: -

CDR3: CSVGTRTEAFF
DNA: TGCAGCGTGGGGACAAGGACTGAAGCTTTCTTT
D: -
V: TRBV29-1
J: TRBJ1-1
size: -

CDR3: CASSLQGIQETQYF
DNA: TGTGCCAGCAGCTTACAGGGGATTCAAGAGACCCAGTACTTC
D: TRBD1
V: TRBV5-1
J: TRBJ2-5
size: few

CDR3: CASSFRWDNEQFF
DNA: TGCGCCAGCAGCTTTAGGTGGGACAATGAGCAGTTCTTC
D: -
V: TRBV5-1
J: TRBJ2-1
size: -

CDR3: CASSPFEMNYGYTF
DNA: TGCGCCAGCAGCCCGTTTGAGATGAACTATGGCTACACCTTC
D: -
V: TRBV5-1
J: TRBJ1-2
size: -

CDR3: CASSTSGGGQETQYF
DNA: TGTGCCAGCAGCACCTCAGGGGGAGGACAAGAGACCCAGTACTTC
D: -
V: TRBV7-9
J: TRBJ2-5
size: few

CDR3: CASSLVRAGGPRNEQFF
DNA: TGTGCCAGCAGCTTAGTGAGGGCGGGAGGGCCGAGGAATGAGCAGTTCTTC
D: TRBD2
V: TRBV7-8
J: TRBJ2-1
size: once

CDR3: CASSRQGIGADTQYF
DNA: TGTGCCAGCAGTCGACAGGGTATAGGCGCAGATACGCAGTATTTT
D: TRBD1
V: TRBV6-5
J: TRBJ2-3
size: -

CDR3: CASSRSDSEAFF
DNA: TGTGCCAGCAGCCGGTCGGACAGCGAAGCTTTCTTT
D: -
V: TRBV14
J: TRBJ1-1
size: -

CDR3: CASSFGQGPNYEQYF
DNA: TGCGCCAGCAGCTTTGGACAGGGGCCTAACTACGAGCAGTACTTC
D: TRBD1
V: TRBV4-1
J: TRBJ2-7
size: few

CDR3: CASSEPYGELFF
DNA: TGTGCCAGCAGTGAACCGTACGGGGAGCTGTTTTTT
D: -
V: TRBV2
J: TRBJ2-2
size: -

CDR3: CASSQRGGPDTQYF
DNA: TGTGCCAGCAGCCAAAGGGGGGGCCCAGATACGCAGTATTTT
D: -
V: TRBV4-2
J: TRBJ2-3
size: -

CDR3: CASNRDTQETQYF
DNA: TGTGCCAGCAACCGGGACACCCAAGAGACCCAGTACTTC
D: -
V: TRBV25-1
J: TRBJ2-5
size: few

CDR3: CASSPPGQGDGYTF
DNA: TGTGCCAGCAGTCCACCGGGACAGGGGGATGGCTACACCTTC
D: TRBD1
V: TRBV28
J: TRBJ1-2
size: many

CDR3: CASSQRRDSTYEQYF
DNA: TGCGCCAGCAGCCAACGCCGGGACAGTACCTACGAGCAGTACTTC
D: TRBD1
V: TRBV4-3
J: TRBJ2-7
size: -

CDR3: CASSPLLSNEQFF
DNA: TGTGCCAGCAGCCCACTATTGTCGAATGAGCAGTTCTTC
D: -
V: TRBV6-5
J: TRBJ2-1
size: -

CDR3: CASSLGSDHSYEQYF
DNA: TGTGCCAGCAGCTTAGGCAGCGATCACTCCTACGAGCAGTACTTC
D: -
V: TRBV7-6
J: TRBJ2-7
size: -

CDR3: CASGLQGAWEQYF
DNA: TGTGCCAGCGGTCTACAGGGGGCCTGGGAGCAGTATTTC
D: TRBD1
V: TRBV27
J: TRBJ2-7
size: -

CDR3: CASSRLGATSTDTQYF
DNA: TGTGCCAGCAGCCGGCTGGGGGCAACTAGCACAGATACGCAGTATTTT
D: -
V: TRBV3-1
J: TRBJ2-3
size: -